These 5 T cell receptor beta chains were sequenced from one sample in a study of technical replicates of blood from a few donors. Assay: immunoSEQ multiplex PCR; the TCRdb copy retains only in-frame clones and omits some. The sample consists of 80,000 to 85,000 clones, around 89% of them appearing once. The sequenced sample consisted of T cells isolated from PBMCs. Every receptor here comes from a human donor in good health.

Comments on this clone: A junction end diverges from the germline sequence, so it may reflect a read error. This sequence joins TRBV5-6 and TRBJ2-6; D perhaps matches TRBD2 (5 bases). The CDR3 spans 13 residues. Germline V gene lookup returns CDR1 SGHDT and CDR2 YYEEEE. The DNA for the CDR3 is TGTGCCAGCAGCAGCCTCGGGGTCAACGTCCTGACTTTC. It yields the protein CASSSLGVNVLTF.

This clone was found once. For the CDR3, the DNA is TGTGCCAGCAGTTTTAGCGGGGACCCCTACAATGAGCAGTTCTTC. Its translation: CASSFSGDPYNEQFF. The V call is TRBV6-4, the J call TRBJ2-1; TRBD2 matches at 8 bases. This CDR3 comprises 15 residues. The germline CDR1 and CDR2 sequences are MRHNA and SNTAGT. V trimming: 5 bases; J trimming: 2 bases; junction bases outside the gene matches: 5.

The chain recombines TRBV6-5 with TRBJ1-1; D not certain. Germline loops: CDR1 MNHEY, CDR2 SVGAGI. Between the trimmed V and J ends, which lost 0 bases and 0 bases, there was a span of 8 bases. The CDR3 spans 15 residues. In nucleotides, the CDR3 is TGTGCCAGCAGTTACTCTGACACATTGAACACTGAAGCTTTCTTT. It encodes CASSYSDTLNTEAFF.

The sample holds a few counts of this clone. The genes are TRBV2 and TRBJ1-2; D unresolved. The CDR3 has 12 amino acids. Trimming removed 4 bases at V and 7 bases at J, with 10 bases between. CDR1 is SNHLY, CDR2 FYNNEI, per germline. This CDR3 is CASSAGGGGYTF. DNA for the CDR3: TGTGCCAGCAGTGCCGGTGGAGGTGGCTACACCTTC.

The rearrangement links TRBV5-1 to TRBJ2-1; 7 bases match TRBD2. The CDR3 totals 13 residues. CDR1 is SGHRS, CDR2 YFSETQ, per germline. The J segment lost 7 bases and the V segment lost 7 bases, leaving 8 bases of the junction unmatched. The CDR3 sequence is CASSTSKGNEQFF. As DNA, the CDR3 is TGCGCCAGCTCGACTAGCAAAGGTAATGAGCAGTTCTTC.